The T cell receptor (beta chain) described here comes from a study of CD8 T cells in ankylosing spondylitis. On this clonotype: The target antigen is unknown.

TCRdb itself ran the 5' RACE reads through MiXCR, one entry per CDR3 protein. The sample carries 670,000 or so distinct CDR3 sequences, roughly 19% recorded once. Study outcomes and limitations: For ankylosing spondylitis blood, a TCR beta motif of 8 or 9 highly homologous variants appeared characteristic.

The CDR3 length is 14 residues. Germline V gene sequence: CDR1 SGHRS, CDR2 YFSETQ. V gave up 7 bases and J gave up 8 bases; unmatched junction bases: 11. The sequenced material came from blood, either unsorted or a sorted T cell fraction (not recorded which). The TCR comes from a male donor with ankylosing spondylitis. V and J are TRBV5-1 and TRBJ2-2, with 7 nucleotides matching TRBD2. CDR3 residues: CASQPWAGVGELFF. The CDR3 nucleotides read TGCGCCAGCCAGCCTTGGGCGGGAGTAGGGGAGCTGTTTTTT.